The T cell receptor beta chain described here comes from a study of CD8+CD57+ T cells in acquired aplastic anemia. The overall study: Sorted CD4+ and CD8+ cells gave an average of approximately 3 ug of DNA.

Template material for TCR beta VDJ and CDR3 profiling consisted of genomic DNA. Each CDR3 protein is one row after TCRdb ran MiXCR on the reads. Seen here are approximately 470,000 distinct CDR3 sequences, around 30% observed once, and the top ten hold under 0.95%. CDR3 length: 18 residues. The germline V gene has CDR1 LNHDA and CDR2 SQIVND (reference sequence). Patients picked for sequencing had shown CD8+CD57+ cell expansion detected by flow cytometry. On this clonotype itself: Its ends do not fully match the called genes, so a read error is possible.

The sequence was obtained from a human donor with aplastic anemia. The rearrangement joins TRBV19 to TRBJ1-5, with D possibly matching TRBD1 (5 bases). The sample comprised sorted CD4+, CD8+, or CD8+CD57+ T cells (not recorded which) from PBMCs. The CDR3 DNA follows: TGTGCCAGTACCAATCTCGGGGGTTGGCAGGGTGGCAATCAGCCCCGGCATTTT. Translated, it gives CASTNLGGWQGGNQPRHF.